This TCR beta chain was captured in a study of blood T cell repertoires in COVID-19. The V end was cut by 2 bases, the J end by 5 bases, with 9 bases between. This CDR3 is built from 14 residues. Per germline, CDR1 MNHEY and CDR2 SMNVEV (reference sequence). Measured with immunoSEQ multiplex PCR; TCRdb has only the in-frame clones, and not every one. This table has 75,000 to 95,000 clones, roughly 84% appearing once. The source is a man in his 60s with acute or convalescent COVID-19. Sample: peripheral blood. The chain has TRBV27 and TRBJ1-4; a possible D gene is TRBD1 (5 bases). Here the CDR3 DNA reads TGTGCCAGCAGTTTAGGAGGGGAGAATGAAAAACTGTTTTTT. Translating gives CASSLGGENEKLFF.